Each of the 9 T cell receptor beta chains below was sequenced from the same sample in a study of shared clonotypes between healthy human individuals. The naive CD8 population came from CD45RO-negative cells selected for CCR7, without terminally differentiated effector memory CD45RA+ cells. Data came from immunoSEQ multiplex PCR; TCRdb stores just in-frame clones and leaves some out. The sample contains some 800,000 clones, 80% to 95% of which appear only once. Sequenced: naive CD8+ T cells sorted from blood. The receptors shown here come from a young man in good health.

Only one count was recorded for this clone. V and J are TRBV9 and TRBJ2-1; the match to TRBD1 covers 7 bases. This CDR3 is built from 13 residues. CDR1 and CDR2 (germline): SGDLS, YYNGEE. The ends lost 5 bases at V and 10 bases at J; junction bases unmatched: 9. In DNA form, the CDR3 reads TGTGCCAGCAGTTCCAACAGGGGTTCCGAGCAGTTCTTC. Translating it yields CASSSNRGSEQFF.

The rearrangement joins TRBV7-9 to TRBJ2-7; perhaps TRBD1 as D (5 bases). Germline CDR1 is SEHNR and CDR2 is FQNEAQ (reference sequence). This CDR3 contains 14 residues. Trimming took off 5 bases at V and 6 bases at J, with 17 bases between the two ends. Here the CDR3 DNA reads TGTGCCAGCAGCCCCCTAAGACAGAACCTCGAGCAGTACTTC. It yields the protein CASSPLRQNLEQYF.

CDR3 bases: TGTGCCAGCAGTTACAGGGTGAATGAAGCTTTCTTT. Residues: CASSYRVNEAFF. This sequence joins TRBV6-6 and TRBJ1-1; no clear D. Germline V gene sequence: CDR1 MNHNY, CDR2 SVGAGI (reference sequence). Trimming stripped 2 bases from V and 7 bases from J, with 8 bases between. The CDR3 runs to 12 residues.

The chain links TRBV4-3 to TRBJ1-5; D is unclear. There are 14 residues in the CDR3. V gave up 1 base and J gave up 3 bases, with 7 bases separating them. Germline values: CDR1 LGHNA, CDR2 YSLEER. The chain's CDR3 is CASSQGSDNQPQHF. The CDR3 nucleotides are TGCGCCAGCAGCCAAGGTTCGGACAATCAGCCCCAGCATTTT.

The rearrangement joins TRBV7-9 to TRBJ2-3; TRBD2 agrees at 7 bases. The germline V gene encodes CDR1 SEHNR and CDR2 FQNEAQ (reference sequence). V was clipped by 2 bases and J by 3 bases; unmatched bases: 5. The CDR3 is 15 amino acids. The DNA for the CDR3 is TGTGCCAGCAGCTTAAAGCGGGACCCTACAGATACGCAGTATTTT. This encodes CASSLKRDPTDTQYF.

The V call is TRBV18, the J call TRBJ2-1; D remains ambiguous. The V gene lost 3 bases and the J gene lost 10 bases, with 13 bases spanning the gap. The germline CDR1 and CDR2 sequences are KGHSH and LQKENI. The CDR3 is 13 residues long. CDR3: CASSPPPPREQFF. The CDR3, as DNA: TGTGCCAGCTCACCCCCCCCACCAAGGGAGCAGTTCTTC.

The rearrangement links TRBV7-9 to TRBJ1-1, with unresolved D. Germline V lookup: CDR1 SEHNR, CDR2 FQNEAQ (reference sequence). Trimming stripped 8 bases from V and 5 bases from J, with 18 bases between. This CDR3 spans 14 amino acids. Here the CDR3 DNA reads TGTGCCAGCTCCTCGTGGCAGGATAAAACTGAAGCTTTCTTT. Protein: CASSSWQDKTEAFF.

V usage is TRBV28 and J usage is TRBJ2-5, with TRBD1 identical over 8 bases. V lost 8 bases to trimming and J lost 4 bases; unmatched junction nucleotides: 3. The CDR3 runs 12 residues. The germline V gene encodes CDR1 MDHEN and CDR2 SYDVKM. In DNA, the CDR3 is TGTGCCAGCGACAGGGGCAGAGAGACCCAGTACTTC. Amino acid sequence: CASDRGRETQYF. The full variable domain, rest sourced from reference TRBV28 and TRBJ2-5, is DVKVTQSSRYLVKRTGEKVFLECVQDMDHENMFWYRQDPGLGLRLIYFSYDVKMKEKGDIPEGYSVSREKKERFSLILESASTNQTSMYLCASDRGRETQYFGPGTRLLVL.

The table lists this clone with a count of one. The V and J genes are TRBV7-8 and TRBJ2-2; TRBD1 might be the D (6 bases). The CDR3 covers 13 residues. CDR1 and CDR2 from the germline V gene are SGHVS and FQNEAQ. V was cut by 5 bases and J by 6 bases, with 10 bases left in between. CDR3 bases: TGTGCCAGCAGCGTCGGGACACCCGGGGAGCTGTTTTTT. Translation: CASSVGTPGELFF.